This T cell receptor beta chain was retrieved from a study of cytomegalovirus exposure and HLA in healthy donors. The donors were members of the validation cohort, which comprised about 120 subjects and was separate from the first cohort of about 700 subjects. Study outcomes and limitations: Some public TCRs appeared in many individuals, while most sequences were rare. A later analysis found first-cohort TCR clusters tended to co-occur in the approximately 120 validation repertoires. Cytomegalovirus-associated status was assigned to about 160 TCR beta chains.

Produced via immunoSEQ multiplex PCR; TCRdb's table is partial and in-frame only. The data show under 200,000 clones, roughly 86% seen once. In regard to this clone: Antigen unknown.

From germline, CDR1 is MNHNS and CDR2 SASEGT. CDR3 length: 14 residues. Trimming took 4 bases from V and 8 from J, leaving 17 bases between them. Sequenced material: PBMCs. The chain carries TRBV6-1 and TRBJ1-2, with D perhaps matching TRBD1 (5 bases). The receptor was isolated from a woman under 30 in good health and CMV-seropositive. The CDR3 region has the DNA TGTGCCAGCAGTGTTGTTGGGGGGGGAGGAGGCTACACCTTC. This translates into CASSVVGGGGGYTF.